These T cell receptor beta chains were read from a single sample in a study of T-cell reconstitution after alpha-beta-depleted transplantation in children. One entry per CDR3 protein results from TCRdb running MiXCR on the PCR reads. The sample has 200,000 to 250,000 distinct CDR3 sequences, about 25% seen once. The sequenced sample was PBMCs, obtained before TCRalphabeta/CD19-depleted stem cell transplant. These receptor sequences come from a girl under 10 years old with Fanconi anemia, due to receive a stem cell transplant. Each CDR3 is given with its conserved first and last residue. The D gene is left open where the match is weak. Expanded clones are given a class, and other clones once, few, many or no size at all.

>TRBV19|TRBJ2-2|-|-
CASSIENTGELFF
TGTGCCAGTAGTATAGAGAACACCGGGGAGCTGTTTTTT
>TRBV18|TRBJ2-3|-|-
CASSRGYGTDTQYF
TGTGCCAGCTCACGAGGTTATGGGACAGATACGCAGTATTTT
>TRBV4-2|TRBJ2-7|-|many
CASSQDTQREQYF
TGTGCCAGCAGCCAAGATACCCAGAGGGAGCAGTACTTC
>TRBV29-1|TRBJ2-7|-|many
CSVEEGWNEQYF
TGCAGCGTTGAAGAAGGGTGGAACGAGCAGTACTTC
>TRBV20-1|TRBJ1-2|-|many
CSVGLSLAGNYGYTF
TGCAGTGTCGGTCTCTCCCTCGCGGGTAACTATGGCTACACCTTC
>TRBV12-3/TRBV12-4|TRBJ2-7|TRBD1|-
CASSLSGTGIYEQYF
TGTGCCAGCAGCCTCTCGGGGACAGGGATCTACGAGCAGTACTTC
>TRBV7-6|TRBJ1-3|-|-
CASRGASGNTIYF
TGTGCCAGCAGAGGGGCCTCTGGAAACACCATATATTTT
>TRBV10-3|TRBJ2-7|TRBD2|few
CATPVGRTSYEQYF
TGTGCCACTCCCGTCGGGAGGACGTCCTACGAGCAGTACTTC
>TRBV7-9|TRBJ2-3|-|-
CASSLVHYTDTQYF
TGTGCCAGCAGCTTAGTCCATTACACAGATACGCAGTATTTT
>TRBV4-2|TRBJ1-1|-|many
CASSHDGTPEAFF
TGTGCCAGCAGCCACGACGGGACACCAGAAGCTTTCTTT
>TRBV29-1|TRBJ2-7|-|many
CSVESRSGYEQYF
TGCAGCGTTGAGTCTAGATCCGGCTACGAGCAGTACTTC
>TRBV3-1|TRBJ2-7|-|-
CASSQDWGSLSYEQYF
TGTGCCAGCAGCCAAGATTGGGGCTCCCTCTCCTACGAGCAGTACTTC
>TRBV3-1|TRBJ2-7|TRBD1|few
CASSPGQASYEQYF
TGTGCCAGCAGCCCGGGACAGGCTTCCTACGAGCAGTACTTC
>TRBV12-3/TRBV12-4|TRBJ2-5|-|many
CASSFPGGGETQYF
TGTGCCAGCAGTTTCCCTGGGGGCGGGGAGACCCAGTACTTC
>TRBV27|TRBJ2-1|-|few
CASCLFIGGHSVYNEQFF
TGTGCCAGCTGTTTATTTATCGGGGGGCACTCGGTCTACAATGAGCAGTTCTTC
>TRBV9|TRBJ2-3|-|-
CASSVGRGLDTQYF
TGTGCCAGCAGCGTAGGAAGGGGATTGGATACGCAGTATTTT
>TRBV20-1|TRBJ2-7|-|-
CSATFLKRSYEQYF
TGCAGTGCGACTTTCTTGAAGCGGTCCTACGAGCAGTACTTC
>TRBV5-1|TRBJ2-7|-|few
CASRGSLYEQYF
TGCGCCAGCAGGGGATCTCTCTACGAGCAGTACTTC
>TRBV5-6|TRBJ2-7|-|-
CASSLGTAGYEQYF
TGTGCCAGCAGCTTGGGGACGGCGGGGTACGAGCAGTACTTC
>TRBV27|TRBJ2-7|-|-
CATSEQGLGYEQYF
TGTGCCACCTCGGAGCAGGGGCTAGGTTACGAGCAGTACTTC
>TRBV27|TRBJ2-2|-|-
CASSHWGTGNTGELFF
TGTGCCAGCAGTCATTGGGGAACAGGGAACACCGGGGAGCTGTTTTTT
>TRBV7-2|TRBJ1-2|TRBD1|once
CASNLDRASGGYTF
TGTGCCAGCAACCTCGACAGGGCCAGCGGAGGCTACACCTTC
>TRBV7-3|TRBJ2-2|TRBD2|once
CASTKGLAGPNTGELFF
TGTGCCAGCACGAAGGGACTAGCGGGACCGAACACCGGGGAGCTGTTTTTT
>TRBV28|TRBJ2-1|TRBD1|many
CASSELGQGFRNEQFF
TGTGCCAGCAGTGAGCTGGGACAGGGGTTTAGGAATGAGCAGTTCTTC
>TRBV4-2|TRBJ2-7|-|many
CASKEGIGEQYF
TGTGCCAGCAAGGAAGGGATAGGGGAGCAGTACTTC
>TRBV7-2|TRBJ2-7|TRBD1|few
CASSLDSGQGRHF
TGTGCCAGCAGCTTAGATTCGGGACAGGGAAGGCACTTC
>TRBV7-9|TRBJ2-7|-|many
CASSSTGARAGGGEQYF
TGTGCCAGCAGCTCTACAGGGGCCAGGGCGGGAGGAGGCGAGCAGTACTTC
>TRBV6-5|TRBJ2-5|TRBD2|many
CASSYWGGGEQETQYF
TGTGCCAGCAGTTACTGGGGGGGTGGGGAGCAAGAGACCCAGTACTTC
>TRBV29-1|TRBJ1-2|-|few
CSVEGTSYGYTF
TGCAGCGTTGAAGGGACTTCCTATGGCTACACCTTC
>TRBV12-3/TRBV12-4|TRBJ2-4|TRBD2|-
CASSVGTSGAGRNIQYF
TGTGCCAGCAGTGTCGGGACTAGCGGGGCGGGGAGGAACATTCAGTACTTC
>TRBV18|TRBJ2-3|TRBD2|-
CASSPWTSKDRTDTQYF
TGTGCCAGCTCACCCTGGACTAGTAAGGACCGCACAGATACGCAGTATTTT
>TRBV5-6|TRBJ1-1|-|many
CASSPIGTNPRAEAFF
TGTGCCAGCAGCCCGATCGGGACAAACCCTAGGGCTGAAGCTTTCTTT
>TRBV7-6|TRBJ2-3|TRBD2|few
CASSFGLAGYTDTQYF
TGTGCCAGCAGCTTCGGACTAGCGGGATACACAGATACGCAGTATTTT
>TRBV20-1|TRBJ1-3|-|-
CSARDSRGNTIYF
TGCAGTGCTAGAGATAGCCGGGGAAACACCATATATTTT
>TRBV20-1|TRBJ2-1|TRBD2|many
CSARELAGVRNEQFF
TGCAGTGCTAGGGAACTAGCGGGAGTAAGGAATGAGCAGTTCTTC
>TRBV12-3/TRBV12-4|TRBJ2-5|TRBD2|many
CASSRTSGIKTQYF
TGTGCCAGCAGTAGAACTAGCGGGATAAAGACCCAGTACTTC
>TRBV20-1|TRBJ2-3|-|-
CSARWGDTQYF
TGCAGTGCTCGTTGGGGAGATACGCAGTATTTT
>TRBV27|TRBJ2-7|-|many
CASSLFGGSPAYEQYF
TGTGCCAGCAGTTTATTTGGCGGTTCGCCGGCCTACGAGCAGTACTTC
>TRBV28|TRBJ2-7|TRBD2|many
CASSSAGVYEQYF
TGTGCCAGCAGTTCCGCGGGAGTCTACGAGCAGTACTTC
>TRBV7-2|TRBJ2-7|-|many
CASSLARVVSYEQYF
TGTGCCAGCAGCTTAGCCAGGGTCGTGTCCTACGAGCAGTACTTC
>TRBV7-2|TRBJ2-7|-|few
CASSLFPSEQYF
TGTGCCAGCAGCTTATTCCCTAGTGAGCAGTACTTC
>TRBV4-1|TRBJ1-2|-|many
CASSQYGDPNYGYTF
TGCGCCAGCAGCCAATACGGGGACCCTAACTATGGCTACACCTTC
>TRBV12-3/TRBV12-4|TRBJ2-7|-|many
CASSFSASSSYEQYF
TGTGCCAGCAGTTTTTCGGCGTCGAGCTCCTACGAGCAGTACTTC
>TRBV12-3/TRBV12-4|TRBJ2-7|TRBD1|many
CASRPGQANYEQYF
TGTGCCAGCAGACCGGGACAGGCAAACTACGAGCAGTACTTC
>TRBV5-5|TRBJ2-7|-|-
CASSLRRQVIYEQYF
TGTGCCAGCAGCTTGCGTCGGCAGGTGATTTACGAGCAGTACTTC
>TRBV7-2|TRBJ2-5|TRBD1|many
CASSTNRGQETQYF
TGTGCCAGCAGCACGAACAGGGGGCAAGAGACCCAGTACTTC
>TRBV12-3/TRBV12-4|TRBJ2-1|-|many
CASSLLKTPGNEQFF
TGTGCCAGCAGTTTACTAAAGACCCCGGGAAATGAGCAGTTCTTC
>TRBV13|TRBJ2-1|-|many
CASSLADQVDEQFF
TGTGCCAGCAGCTTGGCGGACCAAGTGGATGAGCAGTTCTTC
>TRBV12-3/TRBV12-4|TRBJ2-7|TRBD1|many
CASSGQGADEQYF
TGTGCCAGCAGTGGACAGGGTGCCGACGAGCAGTACTTC
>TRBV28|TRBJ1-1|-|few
CASSNQGRYTEAFF
TGTGCCAGCAGTAATCAGGGTCGCTACACTGAAGCTTTCTTT
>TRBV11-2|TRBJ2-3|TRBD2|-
CASSLFLLAGSSTDTQYF
TGTGCCAGCAGCTTATTCTTACTAGCGGGTTCTAGCACAGATACGCAGTATTTT
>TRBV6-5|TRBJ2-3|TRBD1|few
CASSSDRGATDTQYF
TGTGCCAGCAGTTCCGACAGGGGGGCTACAGATACGCAGTATTTT
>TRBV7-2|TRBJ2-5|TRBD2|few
CASSLAGLAGETQYF
TGTGCCAGCAGCTTAGCCGGACTAGCCGGAGAGACCCAGTACTTC
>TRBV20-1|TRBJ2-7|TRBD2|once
CSAPGGLAESYEQYF
TGCAGTGCCCCCGGTGGACTAGCGGAATCCTACGAGCAGTACTTC